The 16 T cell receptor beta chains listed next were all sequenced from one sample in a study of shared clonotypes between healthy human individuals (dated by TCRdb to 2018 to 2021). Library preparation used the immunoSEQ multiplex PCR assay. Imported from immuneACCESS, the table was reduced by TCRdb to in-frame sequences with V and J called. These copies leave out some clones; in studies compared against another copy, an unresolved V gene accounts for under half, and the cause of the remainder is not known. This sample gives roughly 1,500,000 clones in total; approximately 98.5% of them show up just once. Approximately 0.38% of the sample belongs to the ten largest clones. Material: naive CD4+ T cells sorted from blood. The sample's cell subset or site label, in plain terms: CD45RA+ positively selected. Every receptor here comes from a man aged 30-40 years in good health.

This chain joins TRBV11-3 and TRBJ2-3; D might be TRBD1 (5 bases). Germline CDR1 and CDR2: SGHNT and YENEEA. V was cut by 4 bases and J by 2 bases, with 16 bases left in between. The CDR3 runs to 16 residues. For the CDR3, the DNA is TGTGCCAGCAGCTCGAGTGGGGCTGCCGTCACAGATACGCAGTATTTT. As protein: CASSSSGAAVTDTQYF.

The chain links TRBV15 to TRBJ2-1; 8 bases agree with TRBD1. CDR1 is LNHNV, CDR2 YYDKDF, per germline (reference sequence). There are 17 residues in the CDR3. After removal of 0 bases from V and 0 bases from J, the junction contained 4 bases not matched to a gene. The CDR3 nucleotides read TGTGCCACCAGCAGAGATTGGGGACAGGTCTCCTACAATGAGCAGTTCTTC. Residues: CATSRDWGQVSYNEQFF.

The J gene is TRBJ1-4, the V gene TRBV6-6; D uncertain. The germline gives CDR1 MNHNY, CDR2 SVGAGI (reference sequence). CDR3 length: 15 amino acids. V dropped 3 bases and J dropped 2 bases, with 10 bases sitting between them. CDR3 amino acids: CASSYRIGTNEKLFF. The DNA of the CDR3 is TGTGCCAGCAGTTATCGGATCGGGACTAATGAAAAACTGTTTTTT.

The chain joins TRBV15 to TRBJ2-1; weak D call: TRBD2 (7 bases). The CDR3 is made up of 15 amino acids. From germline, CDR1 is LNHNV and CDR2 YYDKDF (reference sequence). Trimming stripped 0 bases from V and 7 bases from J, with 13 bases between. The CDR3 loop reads CATSREQGRVNEQFF. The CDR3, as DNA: TGTGCCACCAGCAGAGAGCAGGGGAGGGTGAATGAGCAGTTCTTC. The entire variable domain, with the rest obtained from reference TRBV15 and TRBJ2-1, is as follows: DAMVIQNPRYQVTQFGKPVTLSCSQTLNHNVMYWYQQKSSQAPKLLFHYYDKDFNNEADTPDNFQSRRPNTSFCFLDIRSPGLGDTAMYLCATSREQGRVNEQFFGPGTRLTVL.

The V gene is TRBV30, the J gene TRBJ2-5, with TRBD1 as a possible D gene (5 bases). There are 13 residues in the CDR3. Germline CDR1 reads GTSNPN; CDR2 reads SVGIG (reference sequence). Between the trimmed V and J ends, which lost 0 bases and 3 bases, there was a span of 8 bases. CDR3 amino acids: CAWSVFREETQYF. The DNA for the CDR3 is TGTGCCTGGAGTGTTTTCAGGGAAGAGACCCAGTACTTC. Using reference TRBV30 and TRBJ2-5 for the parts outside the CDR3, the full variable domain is SQTIHQWPATLVQPVGSPLSLECTVEGTSNPNLYWYRQAAGRGLQLLFYSVGIGQISSEVPQNLSASRPQDRQFILSSKKLLLSDSGFYLCAWSVFREETQYFGPGTRLLVL.

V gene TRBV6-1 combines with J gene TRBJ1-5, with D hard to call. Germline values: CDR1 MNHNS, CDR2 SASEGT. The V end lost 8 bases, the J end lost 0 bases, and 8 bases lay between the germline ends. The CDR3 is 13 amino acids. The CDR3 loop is CASSSFSNQPQHF. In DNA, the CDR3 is TGTGCCAGCTCCTCTTTTAGCAATCAGCCCCAGCATTTT.

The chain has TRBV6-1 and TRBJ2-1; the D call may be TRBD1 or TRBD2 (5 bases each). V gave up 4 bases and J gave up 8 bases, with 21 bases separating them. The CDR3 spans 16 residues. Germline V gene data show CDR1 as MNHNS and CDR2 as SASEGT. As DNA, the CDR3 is TGTGCCAGCAGTGCCGGGACGAGTAAGGGGTACCATGAGCAGTTCTTC. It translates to CASSAGTSKGYHEQFF.

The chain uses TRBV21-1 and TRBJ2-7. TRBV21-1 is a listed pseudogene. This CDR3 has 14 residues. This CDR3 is CASSKGDAGWEQYF. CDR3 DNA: TGTGCCAGCAGCAAAGGGGATGCCGGTTGGGAGCAGTACTTC.

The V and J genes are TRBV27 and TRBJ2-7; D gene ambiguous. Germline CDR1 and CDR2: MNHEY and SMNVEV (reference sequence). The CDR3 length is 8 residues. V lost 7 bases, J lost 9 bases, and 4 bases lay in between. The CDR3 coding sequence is TGTGCCAGCATCGGGCAGTACTTC. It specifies CASIGQYF.

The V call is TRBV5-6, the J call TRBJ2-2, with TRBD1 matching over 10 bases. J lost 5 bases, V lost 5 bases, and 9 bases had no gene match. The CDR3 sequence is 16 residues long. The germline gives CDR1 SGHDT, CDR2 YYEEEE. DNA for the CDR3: TGTGCCAGCAGTCGTCTGACAGGGGGCGGAACCGGGGAGCTGTTTTTT. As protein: CASSRLTGGGTGELFF. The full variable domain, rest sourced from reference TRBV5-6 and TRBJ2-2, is DAGVTQSPTHLIKTRGQQVTLRCSPKSGHDTVSWYQQALGQGPQFIFQYYEEEERQRGNFPDRFSGHQFPNYSSELNVNALLLGDSALYLCASSRLTGGGTGELFFGEGSRLTVL.

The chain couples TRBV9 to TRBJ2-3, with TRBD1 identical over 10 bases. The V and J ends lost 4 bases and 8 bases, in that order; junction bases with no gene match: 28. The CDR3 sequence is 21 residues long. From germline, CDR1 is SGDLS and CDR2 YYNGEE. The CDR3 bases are TGTGCCAGCAGCCCCCCCGCCGGGAGGACAGGGGGTCTAAGGGGCAGTGGTACGCAGTATTTT. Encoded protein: CASSPPAGRTGGLRGSGTQYF.

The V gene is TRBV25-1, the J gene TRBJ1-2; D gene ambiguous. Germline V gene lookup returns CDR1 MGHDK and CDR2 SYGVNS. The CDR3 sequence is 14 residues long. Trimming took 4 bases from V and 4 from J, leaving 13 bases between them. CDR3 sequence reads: CASSVPDWVYGYTF. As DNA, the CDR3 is TGTGCCAGCAGTGTCCCGGATTGGGTCTATGGCTACACCTTC.

The CDR3 is CAITPTRDRRPLNTGELFF. CDR3 DNA: TGTGCCATCACGCCTACCAGGGACAGGAGACCACTTAACACCGGGGAGCTGTTTTTT. This chain joins TRBV10-3 and TRBJ2-2; 8 bases agree with TRBD1. The CDR3 consists of 19 residues. Germline V gene data show CDR1 as ENHRY and CDR2 as SYGVKD. Trimming took 7 bases from V and 2 from J; bases not matched to a gene: 18.

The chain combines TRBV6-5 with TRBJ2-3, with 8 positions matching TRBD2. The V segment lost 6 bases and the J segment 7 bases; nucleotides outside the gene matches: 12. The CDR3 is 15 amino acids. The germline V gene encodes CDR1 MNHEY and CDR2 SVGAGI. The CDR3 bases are TGTGCCAGCAGCCCGGGGGGTAGCGGGGAATATACGCAGTATTTT. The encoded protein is CASSPGGSGEYTQYF.

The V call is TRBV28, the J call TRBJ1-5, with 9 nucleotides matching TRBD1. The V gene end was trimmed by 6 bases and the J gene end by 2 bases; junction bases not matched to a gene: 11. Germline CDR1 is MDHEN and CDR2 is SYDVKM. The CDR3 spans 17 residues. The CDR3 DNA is TGTGCCAGCAGGCTTGACAGGGGGGGCTTTCGCAATCAGCCCCAGCATTTT. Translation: CASRLDRGGFRNQPQHF.

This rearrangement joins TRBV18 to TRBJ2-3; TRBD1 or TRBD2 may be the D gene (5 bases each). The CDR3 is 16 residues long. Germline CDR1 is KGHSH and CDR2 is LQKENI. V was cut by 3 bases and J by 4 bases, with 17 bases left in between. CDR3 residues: CASSPSRPGASDTQYF. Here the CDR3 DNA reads TGTGCCAGCTCACCCTCTCGTCCCGGGGCATCAGATACGCAGTATTTT.